This TCR beta chain was captured in a study of T cells in Graves' hyperthyroidism and ophthalmopathy. Using RNA transcripts as the source, TCR beta CDR3 regions were amplified. Initially, a first-round RT-PCR of the TCR CDR3 employed the HTBI primer set. TCRdb called the multiplex PCR reads again in MiXCR, with one record for every CDR3 protein. The repertoire includes hundreds of thousands of distinct CDR3 sequences, less than 15% of them detected once, and around 9.6% sits in the top ten. CDR1 and CDR2 from the germline V gene are MNHEY and SMNVEV (reference sequence). After removal of 6 bases from V and 4 bases from J, the junction contained 10 bases not matched to a gene. The CDR3 is 16 amino acids. This clonotype was seen ten or more times.

This clonotype was obtained from a woman aged 18-29 years with Graves' hyperthyroidism. The chain has TRBV27 and TRBJ2-7; TRBD2 aligns across 12 bases. Sequenced: blood. The CDR3 sequence is CASSTVTTSGSYEQYF. The CDR3 bases are TGTGCCAGCAGCACTGTAACGACTAGCGGGAGTTACGAGCAGTACTTC.